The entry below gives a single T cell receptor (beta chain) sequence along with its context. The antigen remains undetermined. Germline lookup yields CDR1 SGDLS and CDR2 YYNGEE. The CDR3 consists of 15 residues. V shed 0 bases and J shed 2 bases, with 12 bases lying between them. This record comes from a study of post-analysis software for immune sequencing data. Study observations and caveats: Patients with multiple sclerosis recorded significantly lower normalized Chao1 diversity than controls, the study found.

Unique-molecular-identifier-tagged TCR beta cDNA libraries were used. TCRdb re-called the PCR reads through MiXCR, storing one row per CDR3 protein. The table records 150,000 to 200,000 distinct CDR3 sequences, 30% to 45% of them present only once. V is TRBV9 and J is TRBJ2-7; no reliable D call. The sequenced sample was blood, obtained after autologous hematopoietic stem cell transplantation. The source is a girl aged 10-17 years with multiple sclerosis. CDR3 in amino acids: CASSVDFDGPYEQYF. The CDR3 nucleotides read TGTGCCAGCAGCGTAGATTTCGACGGACCCTACGAGCAGTACTTC.